This entry describes one T cell receptor (beta chain). Its antigen is still unknown. Base-call qualities are not available, and no considerably larger clone is one nucleotide away. This entry belongs to a study of early T cells in non-severe SARS-CoV-2 infection (dated by TCRdb to the early 2020s). Describing the broader study: TCR sequencing used bulk RNA from unsorted whole blood, so alpha and beta chains could not be paired. Beyond this particular receptor, the publication reports: VDJdb matching was skewed toward anti-spike CD8 responses, so virus-specific expansions were likely underestimated and private and CD4 specificities were missed.

The library was generated by 5' RACE. TCRdb names NextSeq 500 as the instrument used. To correct for sequencing error and PCR bias, the TCR library protocol tagged individual cDNA molecules with unique molecular identifiers. TCR alpha and beta chains were both sequenced, and the abundances of alpha and beta sequences in each sample were closely correlated with each other. As for how the authors treated the data: Decombinator V4 was used to annotate the V gene, J gene and CDR3 of the TCR sequences. TCRs were defined as expanded if a significant change between any two time points was detected under a Poisson model with p below 0.0001. Abundances of TCRs were expressed as counts per million after normalisation to the total number of TCRs sequenced in each sample. TRAV1-2 paired with TRAJ12, TRAJ20 or TRAJ33 defined MAIT TCRs, while TRAV10 paired with TRAJ18 defined iNKT TCRs. VDJdb, accessed 1 November 2021, was searched for CMV, EBV and SARS-CoV-2 annotated TCRs, excluding TCRs annotated for multiple antigens. TCRdb applied fastp at Q25 and MiXCR to the public reads, then kept only in-frame beta chains. Here each entry gathers all rows of one CDR3 protein and keeps the most common genes and DNA. TCRdb's processing, not the study's, gives the V and J calls here. In this sample the table shows 75,000 to 80,000 distinct CDR3 sequences, less than 20% of which occur a single time. The ten largest clones add up to roughly 12% of the sample.

A case-control design nested within a healthcare worker cohort in London, UK, was used, with weekly nasopharyngeal swab PCR tests and blood sampling performed. Healthcare workers were recruited during the week of the UK lockdown, between 23 and 31 March 2020, and followed weekly for up to about 16 weeks. The CDR3 spans 14 residues, from the cysteine through the phenylalanine. CDR3 DNA is the only sequence kept; it has 42 bases, read in frame from the first base. V is shortened by 3 bases, J by 5 bases, and the region joining them spans 13 bases. Sequencing was done on a sample of whole blood. The receptor comes from an adult who was a healthcare worker with PCR-confirmed SARS-CoV-2 infection or an uninfected control (not recorded which). The V and J segments used are TRBV12-3 or TRBV12-4 and TRBJ1-1, with no D gene named confidently. The encoded CDR3 is CASSLPGPGTEAFF. Here is the DNA: TGTGCCAGCAGTTTGCCCGGCCCGGGTACTGAAGCTTTCTTT.